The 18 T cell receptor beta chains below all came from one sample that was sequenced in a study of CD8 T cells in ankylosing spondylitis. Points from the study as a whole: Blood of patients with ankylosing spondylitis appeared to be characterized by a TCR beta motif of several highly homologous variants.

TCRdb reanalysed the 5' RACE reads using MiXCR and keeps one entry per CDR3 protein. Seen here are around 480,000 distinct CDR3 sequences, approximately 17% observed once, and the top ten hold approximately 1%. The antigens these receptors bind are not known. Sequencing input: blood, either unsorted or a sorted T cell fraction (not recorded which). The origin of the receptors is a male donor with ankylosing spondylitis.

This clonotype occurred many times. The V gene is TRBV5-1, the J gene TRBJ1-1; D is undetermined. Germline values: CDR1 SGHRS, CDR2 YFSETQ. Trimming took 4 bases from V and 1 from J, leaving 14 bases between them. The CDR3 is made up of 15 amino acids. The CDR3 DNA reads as TGCGCCAGCAGCCGGGGTGCATCGGGGAACACTGAAGCTTTCTTT. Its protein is CASSRGASGNTEAFF.

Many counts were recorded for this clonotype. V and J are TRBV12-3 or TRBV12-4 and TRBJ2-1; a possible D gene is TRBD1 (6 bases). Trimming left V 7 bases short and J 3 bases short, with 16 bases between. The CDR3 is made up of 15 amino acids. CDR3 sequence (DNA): TGTGCCAGCACCCCGGGTGGGGGACACTACAATGAGCAGTTCTTC. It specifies CASTPGGGHYNEQFF.

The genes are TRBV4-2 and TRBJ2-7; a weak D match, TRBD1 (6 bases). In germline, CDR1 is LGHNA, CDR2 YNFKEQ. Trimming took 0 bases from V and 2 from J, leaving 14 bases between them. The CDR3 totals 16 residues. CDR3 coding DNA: TGTGCCAGCAGCCAAGATTGGGACAAATGGGCCTACGAGCAGTACTTC. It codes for CASSQDWDKWAYEQYF.

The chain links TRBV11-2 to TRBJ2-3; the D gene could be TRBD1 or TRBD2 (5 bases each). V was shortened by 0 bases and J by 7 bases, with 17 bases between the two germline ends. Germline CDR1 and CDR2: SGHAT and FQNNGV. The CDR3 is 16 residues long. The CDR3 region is CASSLDLSRDPHTQYF. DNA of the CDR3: TGTGCCAGCAGCTTAGACCTCTCCCGGGACCCCCATACGCAGTATTTT.

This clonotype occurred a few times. CDR3 in DNA: TGCAGTGCAGGTGGGAGGAGGACGGGTACGCAGTATTTT. Protein: CSAGGRRTGTQYF. The chain recombines TRBV20-1 with TRBJ2-3; D is perhaps TRBD2 (6 bases). Between the trimmed V and J ends, which lost 6 bases and 8 bases, there was a span of 18 bases. In germline, CDR1 is DFQATT, CDR2 SNEGSKA (reference sequence). This CDR3 region has 13 residues.

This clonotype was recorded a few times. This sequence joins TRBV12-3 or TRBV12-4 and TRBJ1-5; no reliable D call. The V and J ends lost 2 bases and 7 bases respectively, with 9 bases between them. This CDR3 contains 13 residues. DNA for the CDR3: TGTGCCAGCAGTTTAACCCAAGCCCAGCCCCAGCATTTT. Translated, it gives CASSLTQAQPQHF.

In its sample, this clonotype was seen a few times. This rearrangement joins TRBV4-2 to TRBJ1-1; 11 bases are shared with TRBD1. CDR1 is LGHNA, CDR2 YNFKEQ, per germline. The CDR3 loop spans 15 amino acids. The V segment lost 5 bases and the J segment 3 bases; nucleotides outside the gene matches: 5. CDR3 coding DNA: TGTGCCAGCAGCTTAGGACAGGGGGCTGACACTGAAGCTTTCTTT. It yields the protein CASSLGQGADTEAFF.

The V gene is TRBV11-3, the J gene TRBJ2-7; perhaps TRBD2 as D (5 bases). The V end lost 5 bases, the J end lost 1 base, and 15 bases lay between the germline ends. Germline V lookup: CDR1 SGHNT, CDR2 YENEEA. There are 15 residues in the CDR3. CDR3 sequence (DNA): TGTGCCAGCAGCCACCTTCTGGACTTATCCTACGAGCAGTACTTC. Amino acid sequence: CASSHLLDLSYEQYF.

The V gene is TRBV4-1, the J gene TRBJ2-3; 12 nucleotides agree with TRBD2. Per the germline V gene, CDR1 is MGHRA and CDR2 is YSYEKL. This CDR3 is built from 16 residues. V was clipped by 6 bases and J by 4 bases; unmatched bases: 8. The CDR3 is CASRPSGGAGADTQYF. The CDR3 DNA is TGCGCCAGCAGACCTAGCGGGGGGGCCGGGGCAGATACGCAGTATTTT.

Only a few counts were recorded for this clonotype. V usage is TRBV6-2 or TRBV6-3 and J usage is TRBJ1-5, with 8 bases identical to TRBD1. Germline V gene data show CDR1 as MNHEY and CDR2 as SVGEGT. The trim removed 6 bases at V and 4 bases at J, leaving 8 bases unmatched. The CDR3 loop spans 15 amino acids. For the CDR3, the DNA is TGTGCCAGCAGGCGGACAGGGTTGGGTAATCAGCCCCAGCATTTT. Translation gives CASRRTGLGNQPQHF.

The CDR3 DNA reads TGCAGTGCCCGACTAGCGGGAGGGCCCACAGATACGCAGTATTTT. Translated: CSARLAGGPTDTQYF. The chain carries TRBV20-1 and TRBJ2-3; 14 positions match TRBD2. CDR1 is DFQATT, CDR2 SNEGSKA, per germline (reference sequence). This CDR3 has 15 residues. V was pared by 6 bases and J by 2 bases, with 4 bases of the junction left unmatched.

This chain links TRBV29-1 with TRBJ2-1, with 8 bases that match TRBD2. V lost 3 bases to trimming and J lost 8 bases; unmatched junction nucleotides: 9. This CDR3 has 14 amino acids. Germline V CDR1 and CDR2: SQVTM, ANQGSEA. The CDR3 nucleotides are TGCAGCGTTGAGGGTAGCGGGATGTTCGATGAGCAGTTCTTC. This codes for CSVEGSGMFDEQFF.

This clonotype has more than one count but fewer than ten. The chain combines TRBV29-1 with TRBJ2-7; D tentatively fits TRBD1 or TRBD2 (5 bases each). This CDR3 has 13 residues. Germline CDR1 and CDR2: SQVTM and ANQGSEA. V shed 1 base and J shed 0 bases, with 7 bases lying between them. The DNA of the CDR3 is TGCAGCGTTGAAGCAGGGAGCTCCTACGAGCAGTACTTC. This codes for CSVEAGSSYEQYF.

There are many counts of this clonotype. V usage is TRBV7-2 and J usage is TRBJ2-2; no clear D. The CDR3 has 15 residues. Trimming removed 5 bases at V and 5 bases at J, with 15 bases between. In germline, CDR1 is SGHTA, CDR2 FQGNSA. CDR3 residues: CASSPVGYGTGELFF. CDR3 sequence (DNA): TGTGCCAGCAGCCCAGTAGGGTACGGGACCGGGGAGCTGTTTTTT.

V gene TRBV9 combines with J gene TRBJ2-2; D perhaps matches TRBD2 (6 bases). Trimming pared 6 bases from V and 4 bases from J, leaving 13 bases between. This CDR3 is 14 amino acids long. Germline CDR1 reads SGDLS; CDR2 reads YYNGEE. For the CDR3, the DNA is TGTGCCAGCACCCCTTCGGGGGTCACCGGGGAGCTGTTTTTT. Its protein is CASTPSGVTGELFF. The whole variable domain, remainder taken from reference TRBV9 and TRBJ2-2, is DSGVTQTPKHLITATGQRVTLRCSPRSGDLSVYWYQQSLDQGLQFLIQYYNGEERAKGNILERFSAQQFPDLHSELNLSSLELGDSALYFCASTPSGVTGELFFGEGSRLTVL.

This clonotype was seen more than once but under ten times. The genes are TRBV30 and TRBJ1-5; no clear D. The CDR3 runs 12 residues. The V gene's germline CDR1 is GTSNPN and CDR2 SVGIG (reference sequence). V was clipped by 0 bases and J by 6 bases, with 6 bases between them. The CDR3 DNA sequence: TGTGCCTGGAGTGTATCGTCTCAGCCCCAGCATTTT. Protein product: CAWSVSSQPQHF.

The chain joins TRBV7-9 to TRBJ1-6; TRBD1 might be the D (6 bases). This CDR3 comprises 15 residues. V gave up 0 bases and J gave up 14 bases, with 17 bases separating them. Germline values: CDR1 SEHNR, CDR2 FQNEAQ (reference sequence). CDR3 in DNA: TGTGCCAGCAGCTTAGCCCCCGGGACATCAATGGCCCTCCACTTT. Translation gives CASSLAPGTSMALHF.

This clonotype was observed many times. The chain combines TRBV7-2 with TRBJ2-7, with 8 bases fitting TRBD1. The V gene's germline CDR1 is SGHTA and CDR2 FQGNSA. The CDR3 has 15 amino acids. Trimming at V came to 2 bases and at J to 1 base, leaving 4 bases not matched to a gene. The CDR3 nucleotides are TGTGCCAGCAGCTTAAAGACAGGGGAATCCTACGAGCAGTACTTC. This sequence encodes CASSLKTGESYEQYF.